Each of the 12 T cell receptor beta chains below was sequenced from the same sample in a study of OX40 agonist ivuxolimab in advanced cancers. Some clones are missing from TCRdb's copy, which holds only in-frame ones; the method was immunoSEQ multiplex PCR. In the table there are some 43,000 clones, 90% to 95% of which are singletons. Sequencing was performed on CD4+ or CD8+ T cells sorted from blood, taken in a trial of the OX40 agonist ivuxolimab. The receptors here all came from an adult with an advanced solid tumor such as melanoma, head and neck, liver or kidney cancer.

This chain connects TRBV19 to TRBJ1-3; tentative D call: TRBD1 (6 bases). In germline, CDR1 is LNHDA, CDR2 SQIVND (reference sequence). V lost 6 bases to trimming and J lost 0 bases, with 21 bases between them. The CDR3 sequence is 18 residues long. The chain's CDR3 is CASRGPGTQLHSGNTIYF. CDR3 nucleotide sequence: TGTGCCAGTAGGGGCCCCGGGACACAATTACACTCTGGAAACACCATATATTTT.

The chain carries TRBV25-1 and TRBJ1-2, with 12 bases lining up with TRBD1. The CDR3 runs to 17 residues. Germline V CDR1 and CDR2: MGHDK, SYGVNS. V lost 9 bases and J lost 3; bases outside the gene matches: 14. CDR3 in amino acids: CASRGPGQGAYDYGYTF. In nucleotides, the CDR3 is TGTGCCAGTAGAGGACCGGGACAGGGGGCTTACGACTATGGCTACACCTTC.

The chain employs TRBV5-1 and TRBJ2-3; no definite D call. V was clipped by 7 bases and J by 1 base, with 4 bases between them. CDR1 and CDR2 (germline): SGHRS, YFSETQ. This CDR3 has 11 residues. In DNA, the CDR3 is TGCGCCAGCCGCGGCACAGATACGCAGTATTTT. It is translated as CASRGTDTQYF.

This rearrangement joins TRBV5-6 to TRBJ1-2, with 8 bases lining up with TRBD1. The CDR3 has 14 amino acids. The J segment lost 4 bases and the V segment lost 4 bases, leaving 6 bases of the junction unmatched. The V gene's germline CDR1 is SGHDT and CDR2 YYEEEE. CDR3 nucleotides: TGTGCCAGCAGCGCGGGACAGGAGATCTATGGCTACACCTTC. Its translation: CASSAGQEIYGYTF.

The chain couples TRBV9 to TRBJ2-1; D ambiguous. The V end lost 4 bases, the J end lost 2 bases, and 16 bases lay between the germline ends. CDR1 SGDLS and CDR2 YYNGEE come from the germline V gene. The CDR3 is 16 amino acids. The CDR3 sequence: CASSPGRGLTYNEQFF. DNA for the CDR3: TGTGCCAGCAGCCCTGGGCGCGGTCTTACCTACAATGAGCAGTTCTTC.

The genes are TRBV5-1 and TRBJ2-5; 8 bases fit TRBD1. Germline CDR1 and CDR2: SGHRS and YFSETQ. The CDR3 sequence is 14 residues long. The trim removed 4 bases at V and 2 bases at J, leaving 4 bases unmatched. The CDR3 here is CASSPDRVQETQYF. CDR3 DNA: TGCGCCAGCAGCCCGGACAGGGTTCAAGAGACCCAGTACTTC.

The chain uses TRBV4-3 and TRBJ2-1, with 7 bases aligning to TRBD1. Germline V CDR1 and CDR2: LGHNA, YSLEER. Trimming cost V 3 bases and J 1 base; bases outside gene matches: 9. CDR3 length equals 17 residues. The CDR3 sequence: CASSQERQGLSYNEQFF. In DNA form, the CDR3 reads TGCGCCAGCAGCCAGGAGAGACAGGGTCTTTCCTACAATGAGCAGTTCTTC.

V is TRBV7-9 and J is TRBJ2-1; TRBD2 matches at 11 bases. CDR1 is SEHNR and CDR2 is FQNEAQ in the germline V gene (reference sequence). Losses at the gene ends were 5 bases for V and 5 bases for J; bases not matched to a gene: 8. This CDR3 contains 16 residues. CDR3 coding DNA: TGTGCCAGCAGCGATTACTCGGGACTAGCGGACAATGAGCAGTTCTTC. Amino acid sequence: CASSDYSGLADNEQFF.

This chain connects TRBV7-2 to TRBJ2-1, with D possibly being TRBD2 (6 bases). Germline V gene lookup returns CDR1 SGHTA and CDR2 FQGNSA. The V end was cut by 2 bases, the J end by 4 bases, with 12 bases between. This CDR3 region has 15 residues. The CDR3 nucleotides are TGTGCCAGCAGCTTAACGGACTACCGGTACAATGAGCAGTTCTTC. Residues: CASSLTDYRYNEQFF. The complete variable domain, with remaining parts taken from reference TRBV7-2 and TRBJ2-1, reads GAGVSQSPSNKVTEKGKDVELRCDPISGHTALYWYRQSLGQGLEFLIYFQGNSAPDKSGLPSDRFSAERTGGSVSTLTIQRTQQEDSAVYLCASSLTDYRYNEQFFGPGTRLTVL.

The rearrangement joins TRBV4-3 to TRBJ1-5; maybe TRBD1 (5 bases). Trimming left V 0 bases short and J 4 bases short, with 19 bases between. This CDR3 has 18 amino acids. CDR1 is LGHNA and CDR2 is YSLEER in the germline V gene. This CDR3 is CASSQDRVGQGLNQPQHF. The CDR3 region has the DNA TGCGCCAGCAGCCAAGATCGAGTAGGGCAGGGACTGAATCAGCCCCAGCATTTT.

This clone was seen just once. J is TRBJ1-1 and V is TRBV27; D gene ambiguous. This CDR3 is built from 14 residues. Trimming removed 3 bases at V and 0 bases at J, with 8 bases between. Germline CDR1 MNHEY, CDR2 SMNVEV (reference sequence). In nucleotides, the CDR3 is TGTGCCAGCAGTTTTGCCGGATTGAACACTGAAGCTTTCTTT. It encodes CASSFAGLNTEAFF.

The rearrangement joins TRBV5-4 to TRBJ2-4; TRBD2 matches 7 bases. With 0 bases clipped from V and 5 bases from J, the junction kept 2 bases outside the gene matches. The CDR3 totals 14 residues. CDR1 and CDR2 (germline): SGHNT, YYREEE (reference sequence). The CDR3 is CASSLDGGENIQYF. CDR3 DNA sequence: TGTGCCAGCAGCTTGGATGGGGGGGAAAACATTCAGTACTTC.